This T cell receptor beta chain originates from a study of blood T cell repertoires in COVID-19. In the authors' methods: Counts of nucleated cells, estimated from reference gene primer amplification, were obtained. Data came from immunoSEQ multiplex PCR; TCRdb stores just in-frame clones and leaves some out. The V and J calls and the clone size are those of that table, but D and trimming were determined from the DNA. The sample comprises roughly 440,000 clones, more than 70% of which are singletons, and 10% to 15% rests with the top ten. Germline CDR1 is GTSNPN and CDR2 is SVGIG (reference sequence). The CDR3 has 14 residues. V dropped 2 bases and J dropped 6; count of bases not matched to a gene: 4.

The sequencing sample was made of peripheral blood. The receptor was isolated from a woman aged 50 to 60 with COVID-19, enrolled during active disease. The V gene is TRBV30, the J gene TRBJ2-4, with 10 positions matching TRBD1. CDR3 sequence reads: CAWSRQGAGNIQYF. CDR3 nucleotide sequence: TGTGCCTGGAGTAGACAGGGGGCCGGAAACATTCAGTACTTC. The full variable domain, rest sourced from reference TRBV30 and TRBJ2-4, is SQTIHQWPATLVQPVGSPLSLECTVEGTSNPNLYWYRQAAGRGLQLLFYSVGIGQISSEVPQNLSASRPQDRQFILSSKKLLLSDSGFYLCAWSRQGAGNIQYFGAGTRLSVL.